These 9 T cell receptor beta chains came from one sample sequenced in a study of cytomegalovirus exposure and HLA in healthy donors. Primers included in the PCR were 60 Vbeta and 13 Jbeta primers. Assay: immunoSEQ multiplex PCR; the TCRdb copy retains only in-frame clones and omits some. The repertoire consists of over 110,000 clones, with almost 85% occurring once and the leading ten covering around 8.8%. Material for sequencing was PBMCs. These receptors all stem from a woman between 55 and 75 years old in good health and CMV-seropositive.

The rearrangement uses TRBV28 and TRBJ1-2; D not resolved. CDR3 length: 15 residues. With 0 bases removed from V and 1 base from J, the gap between germline ends came to 9 bases. The germline CDR1 and CDR2 sequences are MDHEN and SYDVKM. CDR3 residues: CASSLWGGFNYGYTF. The CDR3 region has the DNA TGTGCCAGCAGTTTATGGGGAGGGTTTAACTATGGCTACACCTTC.

V usage is TRBV25-1 and J usage is TRBJ2-7, with D uncertain. The V gene lost 3 bases and the J gene lost 9 bases, with 15 bases spanning the gap. This CDR3 is 13 amino acids long. From germline, CDR1 is MGHDK and CDR2 SYGVNS. The CDR3 is CASSDKALSGQYF. The CDR3 DNA reads TGTGCCAGCAGTGACAAAGCCCTGTCCGGGCAGTACTTC.

The chain links TRBV7-2 to TRBJ2-7; 11 bases match TRBD2. The germline V gene has CDR1 SGHTA and CDR2 FQGNSA. CDR3 length: 16 residues. V shed 5 bases and J 4 bases; nucleotides not matched to a gene: 10. CDR3 sequence: CASSRYLSGRVYEQYF. The CDR3 nucleotides are TGTGCCAGCAGCCGATATCTTAGCGGGAGGGTATACGAGCAGTACTTC. The full variable domain, its missing parts supplied by reference TRBV7-2 and TRBJ2-7, is GAGVSQSPSNKVTEKGKDVELRCDPISGHTALYWYRQSLGQGLEFLIYFQGNSAPDKSGLPSDRFSAERTGGSVSTLTIQRTQQEDSAVYLCASSRYLSGRVYEQYFGPGTRLTVT.

The chain joins TRBV28 to TRBJ2-2, with a weak D call TRBD2 (5 bases). Trimming took off 4 bases at V and 5 bases at J, with 17 bases between the two ends. CDR3 length: 16 residues. Germline V gene data show CDR1 as MDHEN and CDR2 as SYDVKM. CDR3 sequence reads: CASSSAGRSRTGELFF. CDR3 coding DNA: TGTGCCAGCAGTTCTGCGGGCAGGTCGAGAACCGGGGAGCTGTTTTTT.

This chain joins TRBV5-5 and TRBJ1-4, with TRBD1 matching over 9 bases. The CDR3 runs 14 residues. V lost 4 bases and J lost 8; bases outside the gene matches: 6. Germline CDR1 reads SGHKS; CDR2 reads YYEKEE (reference sequence). The CDR3 DNA sequence: TGTGCCAGCAGCGGGGGACAGGGCTACGAAAAACTGTTTTTT. Amino acid sequence: CASSGGQGYEKLFF.

This clone was observed once. The V gene is TRBV15, the J gene TRBJ2-5; 8 bases match TRBD2. The CDR3 extends over 15 amino acids. The ends lost 2 bases at V and 6 bases at J; junction bases unmatched: 8. The germline CDR1 and CDR2 sequences are LNHNV and YYDKDF (reference sequence). The CDR3 region has the DNA TGTGCCACCAGCAGAAGCGGACTAGCAGAGAAGACCCAGTACTTC. Protein sequence: CATSRSGLAEKTQYF.

The rearrangement links TRBV5-4 to TRBJ1-1; TRBD1 matches at 10 bases. CDR1 is SGHNT, CDR2 YYREEE, per germline (reference sequence). The CDR3 has 15 amino acids. V trimming: 6 bases; J trimming: 0 bases; junction bases outside the gene matches: 5. CDR3 DNA sequence: TGTGCCAGCATCGACAGGGGGCGGATGAACACTGAAGCTTTCTTT. Protein: CASIDRGRMNTEAFF.

The chain has TRBV7-2 and TRBJ2-3; maybe TRBD1 (6 bases). The germline V gene has CDR1 SGHTA and CDR2 FQGNSA. With 8 bases removed from V and 4 bases from J, the gap between germline ends came to 10 bases. The CDR3 has 12 amino acids. Written as DNA, the CDR3 is TGTGCCAGCTCACAGGGAGCAGATACGCAGTATTTT. This gives the protein CASSQGADTQYF.

This clone was seen more than once but under ten times. The J gene is TRBJ1-1, the V gene TRBV7-6; TRBD1 is a possible D gene (5 bases). Germline CDR1 and CDR2: SGHVS and FNYEAQ. The CDR3 runs 14 residues. V was clipped by 5 bases and J by 5 bases, with 15 bases between them. CDR3 DNA: TGTGCCAGCAGCCCCCGATCGGGGGGGACTGAAGCTTTCTTT. It codes for CASSPRSGGTEAFF.